Presented here are 32 T cell receptor beta chains from one specimen sequenced in a study of T cells in Graves' hyperthyroidism and ophthalmopathy. Researchers amplified the TCR beta CDR3 regions from RNA transcripts. RT-PCR in the first round (using the HTBI primer set) targeted the TCR CDR3. Using its own MiXCR run on the multiplex PCR reads, TCRdb lists one record per CDR3 protein. The sample contains a few hundred thousand distinct CDR3 sequences, 21% of which appear only once. Input material: blood. The receptors here all came from a woman aged 45-59 years with Graves' hyperthyroidism.

At least ten counts were recorded for this clonotype. The chain uses TRBV2 and TRBJ2-1; the D gene could be TRBD1 or TRBD2 (6 bases each). CDR3 length: 15 amino acids. The germline CDR1 and CDR2 sequences are SNHLY and FYNNEI. Trimming left V 6 bases short and J 1 base short, with 13 bases between. The CDR3 sequence is CASSGGGLSYNEQFF. CDR3 bases: TGTGCCAGCAGCGGAGGGGGGTTGTCCTACAATGAGCAGTTCTTC.

The table lists this clonotype with many counts. The chain combines TRBV29-1 with TRBJ2-3, with 8 bases identical to TRBD1. Germline V gene lookup returns CDR1 SQVTM and CDR2 ANQGSEA. The CDR3 loop spans 13 amino acids. Unmatched junction bases numbered 13, after V lost 6 bases and J lost 11 bases. The CDR3 nucleotides are TGCAGCGTAGACTTCGCTGACGGGACAGGGCAGTATTTT. Translating it yields CSVDFADGTGQYF.

In this sample, this clonotype turned up many times. V is TRBV4-1 and J is TRBJ2-5, with 9 nucleotides matching TRBD2. Trimming at V came to 2 bases and at J to 5 bases, leaving 3 bases not matched to a gene. The length of the CDR3 is 14 residues. Germline V gene sequence: CDR1 MGHRA, CDR2 YSYEKL. The CDR3 reads CASSQFGLAETQYF. Here the CDR3 DNA reads TGCGCCAGCAGCCAATTCGGACTAGCGGAGACCCAGTACTTC.

To note about this clonotype: One junction end disagrees with the germline gene, perhaps due to a read error. This chain uses TRBV12-3 or TRBV12-4 with TRBJ2-5; TRBD2 agrees at 13 bases. The CDR3 extends over 16 amino acids. CDR3 residues: CASSTGLAGDWETQYF. CDR3 bases: TGCGCCAGCAGCACCGGACTAGCGGGAGATTGGGAGACCCAGTACTTC.

The chain carries TRBV14 and TRBJ2-1; 14 bases map to TRBD2. This CDR3 spans 17 amino acids. Germline V CDR1 and CDR2: SGHDN, FVKESK. V was pared by 3 bases and J by 12 bases, with 13 bases of the junction left unmatched. The CDR3 sequence: CASSHTLGGLAGAGQFF. CDR3 nucleotide sequence: TGTGCCAGCAGCCATACGCTAGGGGGACTAGCGGGGGCAGGGCAGTTCTTC.

This clonotype was seen a handful of times. Being one base from a much bigger clone, this may be a read error. This chain connects TRBV2 to TRBJ2-7, with D perhaps TRBD2 (5 bases). This CDR3 spans 16 amino acids. The germline V gene has CDR1 SNHLY and CDR2 FYNNEI. In nucleotides, the CDR3 is TGTGCCAGCAGGCAAGGACTTCCCGGTGAGTTCTACGGGCAGTACTTC. Its protein product is CASRQGLPGEFYGQYF.

This clonotype has a count of ten or more. The chain uses TRBV29-1 and TRBJ2-1; 9 bases align to TRBD2. The CDR3 consists of 12 residues. Germline values: CDR1 SQVTM, CDR2 ANQGSEA. The junction had 5 bases not matched to a gene; V was cut back by 7 bases and J by 7 bases. The CDR3 loop reads CSDSGSENEQFF. The CDR3 region has the DNA TGCAGCGATAGCGGGAGTGAGAATGAGCAGTTCTTC.

This clonotype was counted at least ten times. This chain joins TRBV20-1 and TRBJ1-2, with D tentatively TRBD1 (5 bases). The CDR3 runs to 12 residues. The V end lost 4 bases, the J end lost 3 bases, and 9 bases lay between the germline ends. Germline V CDR1 and CDR2: DFQATT, SNEGSKA (reference sequence). The DNA for the CDR3 is TGCAGTGCTACAGGGAACCACTATGGCTACACCTTC. Amino acids: CSATGNHYGYTF.

Here the CDR3 reads CASSFDGERDTQYF. The DNA of the CDR3 is TGTGCCAGCAGCTTCGATGGGGAAAGAGATACGCAGTATTTT. The chain recombines TRBV11-2 with TRBJ2-3; no clear D. V lost 3 bases to trimming and J lost 5 bases, with 12 bases between them. The germline V gene encodes CDR1 SGHAT and CDR2 FQNNGV. The CDR3 consists of 14 residues. The full variable domain, rest sourced from reference TRBV11-2 and TRBJ2-3, is EAGVAQSPRYKIIEKRQSVAFWCNPISGHATLYWYQQILGQGPKLLIQFQNNGVVDDSQLPKDRFSAERLKGVDSTLKIQPAKLEDSAVYLCASSFDGERDTQYFGPGTRLTVL.

This clonotype was counted at least ten times. The rearrangement links TRBV9 to TRBJ1-1; D remains ambiguous. V gave up 0 bases and J gave up 2 bases, with 5 bases separating them. The CDR3 sequence is 13 residues long. CDR1 is SGDLS, CDR2 YYNGEE, per germline. The CDR3 is CASSVGSNTEAFF. CDR3 nucleotides: TGTGCCAGCAGCGTAGGGTCTAACACTGAAGCTTTCTTT.

This clonotype was picked up many times. This chain joins TRBV27 and TRBJ2-6; maybe TRBD1 (6 bases). The CDR3 contains 17 residues. Germline-derived CDR1 and CDR2 are MNHEY and SMNVEV (reference sequence). V was pared by 2 bases and J by 0 bases, with 11 bases between. The CDR3 DNA reads as TGTGCCAGCAGTTTACAGTTAGGGGGCTCTGGGGCCAACGTCCTGACTTTC. It yields the protein CASSLQLGGSGANVLTF.

At least ten counts were recorded for this clonotype. This chain connects TRBV12-3 or TRBV12-4 to TRBJ2-1; 9 nucleotides agree with TRBD1. This CDR3 has 15 residues. After removal of 5 bases from V and 5 bases from J, the junction contained 7 bases not matched to a gene. CDR3 nucleotide sequence: TGTGCCAGCAGTCAGACAGGGGGGGCCAACAATGAGCAGTTCTTC. Its translation is CASSQTGGANNEQFF.

This clonotype has a count of ten or more. At one end the junction does not follow the germline gene, possibly because of a read error. The chain combines TRBV7-8 with TRBJ1-2; TRBD1 is a possible D gene (5 bases). The length of the CDR3 is 14 residues. Per germline, CDR1 SGHVS and CDR2 FQNEAQ. This CDR3 is CASSLELGGPGCTF. The CDR3 nucleotides are TGTGCCAGCAGCTTAGAGTTGGGGGGACCTGGCTGCACCTTC.

This clonotype was seen more than once but under ten times. The V and J genes are TRBV5-5 and TRBJ2-7; D is possibly TRBD2 (7 bases). In germline, CDR1 is SGHKS, CDR2 YYEKEE (reference sequence). This CDR3 is built from 16 residues. V was cut by 7 bases and J by 0 bases, with 20 bases left in between. The CDR3 is CASSQGGGSSSYEQYF. The CDR3 coding sequence is TGTGCCAGCTCCCAAGGGGGGGGTTCCAGCTCCTACGAGCAGTACTTC.

This clonotype was recorded many times. As DNA, the CDR3 is TGTGCCAGCAGCTTGACTAGCGGGGGGGACTACGAGCAGTACTTC. Encoded protein: CASSLTSGGDYEQYF. The J gene is TRBJ2-7, the V gene TRBV11-2; TRBD2 matches 14 bases. This CDR3 comprises 15 residues. The ends lost 3 bases at V and 3 bases at J; junction bases unmatched: 1. CDR1 and CDR2 (germline): SGHAT, FQNNGV.

This clonotype was observed once. This chain connects TRBV20-1 to TRBJ1-1; 7 nucleotides line up with TRBD1. V lost 3 bases and J lost 4; bases outside the gene matches: 11. Germline V gene data show CDR1 as DFQATT and CDR2 as SNEGSKA (reference sequence). This CDR3 is 15 amino acids long. CDR3 in DNA: TGCAGTGCTAGGAAGACGGGACAGCGGGTCACTGAAGCTTTCTTT. Translated: CSARKTGQRVTEAFF.

This chain links TRBV19 with TRBJ1-2, with a tentative D call TRBD1 (6 bases). CDR3 length: 15 residues. Per the germline V gene, CDR1 is LNHDA and CDR2 is SQIVND (reference sequence). Trimming took off 4 bases at V and 4 bases at J, with 16 bases between the two ends. CDR3 protein: CASSKARQGSYGYTF. CDR3 DNA: TGTGCCAGTAGTAAGGCCCGGCAGGGGAGCTATGGCTACACCTTC.

There are many counts of this clonotype. V is TRBV28 and J is TRBJ1-2, with D uncertain. This CDR3 is built from 15 residues. CDR1 and CDR2 from the germline V gene are MDHEN and SYDVKM. Trimming pared 2 bases from V and 2 bases from J, leaving 12 bases between. As DNA, the CDR3 is TGTGCCAGCAGTTTAGCCCCCATCGACAACTATGGCTACACCTTC. It encodes CASSLAPIDNYGYTF.

This clonotype was detected ten times or more. V usage is TRBV2 and J usage is TRBJ1-1; D unclear. Trimming pared 2 bases from V and 1 base from J, leaving 11 bases between. Per the germline V gene, CDR1 is SNHLY and CDR2 is FYNNEI. This CDR3 is built from 15 residues. The DNA of the CDR3 is TGTGCCAGCAGTGAACAACCACAGTCGAACACTGAAGCTTTCTTT. As protein: CASSEQPQSNTEAFF.

This clonotype was counted many times. The rearrangement links TRBV11-2 to TRBJ2-5; D is unresolved. The CDR3 totals 14 residues. Trimming cost V 1 base and J 2 bases, with 8 bases left between them. Germline V gene lookup returns CDR1 SGHAT and CDR2 FQNNGV. The CDR3 is CASSLVGGQETQYF. The CDR3 DNA reads as TGTGCCAGCAGCTTAGTGGGCGGACAAGAGACCCAGTACTTC.

This clonotype was detected many times. The chain links TRBV20-1 to TRBJ1-1, with 10 bases lining up with TRBD1. The CDR3 loop spans 14 amino acids. Per germline, CDR1 DFQATT and CDR2 SNEGSKA (reference sequence). Germline trimming cut 4 bases from V and 0 bases from J; bases unmatched to any gene: 2. CDR3 DNA sequence: TGCAGTGCTACGACAGGGGGCCTGAACACTGAAGCTTTCTTT. This gives the protein CSATTGGLNTEAFF.

V usage is TRBV10-1 and J usage is TRBJ1-1; D not certain. This CDR3 spans 15 amino acids. V was shortened by 3 bases and J by 5 bases, with 16 bases between the two germline ends. Germline assignment: CDR1 WNHNN and CDR2 SYGVQD (reference sequence). CDR3 sequence reads: CASSDHRSLGTEAFF. CDR3 bases: TGCGCCAGCAGTGACCACCGCAGCCTGGGGACTGAAGCTTTCTTT.

Regarding this clonotype: With a much larger clone just one base away, this may be a read error. The chain is built from TRBV6-1 and TRBJ2-7; TRBD2 matches at 15 bases. Germline lookup yields CDR1 MNHNS and CDR2 SASEGT. This CDR3 has 15 amino acids. CDR3 sequence (DNA): TGTGCCGGCAGAAAGGGACTAGCGGGGGGCTACGAGCAGTACTTC. It codes for CAGRKGLAGGYEQYF.

Regarding this clonotype: A junction boundary mismatches the germline segment, possibly from a read error. The J gene is TRBJ2-1, the V gene TRBV6-2 or TRBV6-3, with TRBD2 matching over 10 bases. The CDR3 is 15 residues long. CDR1 and CDR2 from the germline V gene are MNHEY and SVGEGT. Written as DNA, the CDR3 is TGTGCCAGCAGTGCCACTAGCGGGAATTACAGTGAGCAGTTCTTC. The encoded protein is CASSATSGNYSEQFF.

This rearrangement joins TRBV18 to TRBJ2-1; D remains ambiguous. The CDR3 loop spans 13 amino acids. The germline CDR1 and CDR2 sequences are KGHSH and LQKENI. The V end was cut by 0 bases, the J end by 7 bases, with 7 bases between. CDR3 sequence (DNA): TGTGCCAGCTCACCACCGAACCTAAATGAGCAGTTCTTC. Translating it yields CASSPPNLNEQFF.

The chain joins TRBV15 to TRBJ2-2, with a weak D call TRBD1 (7 bases). Germline CDR1 and CDR2: LNHNV and YYDKDF (reference sequence). This CDR3 contains 16 residues. V was shortened by 0 bases and J by 6 bases, with 14 bases between the two germline ends. CDR3 sequence reads: CATSRDRQGGAGELFF. CDR3 nucleotide sequence: TGTGCCACCAGCAGAGATCGACAGGGAGGCGCCGGGGAGCTGTTTTTT.

The chain employs TRBV29-1 and TRBJ2-5, with D uncertain. V was shortened by 7 bases and J by 5 bases, with 17 bases between the two germline ends. The CDR3 totals 13 residues. The germline CDR1 and CDR2 sequences are SQVTM and ANQGSEA. CDR3 DNA: TGCAGCGCCGAGCCCTTAGTCAGGGAGACCCAGTACTTC. Encoded protein: CSAEPLVRETQYF.

As concerns this clonotype: A read error is possible here, since a much larger clone lies one base away. The chain recombines TRBV6-1 with TRBJ1-1; TRBD1 matches at 8 bases. Germline V gene sequence: CDR1 MNHNS, CDR2 SASEGT. The CDR3 is 16 amino acids. V lost 0 bases and J lost 4; bases outside the gene matches: 7. The DNA for the CDR3 is TGTGCCAGCAGTGAAGCATCAGGGGGCATGAGCACTGAAGCTTTCTTT. Its translation is CASSEASGGMSTEAFF.

The V call is TRBV7-9, the J call TRBJ1-4; no definite D call. The V end was cut by 1 base, the J end by 8 bases, with 8 bases between. Germline values: CDR1 SEHNR, CDR2 FQNEAQ (reference sequence). CDR3 size: 13 residues. For the CDR3, the DNA is TGTGCCAGCAGCTTAGTTTATGGGGAAAAACTGTTTTTT. It is translated as CASSLVYGEKLFF.

This clonotype was counted many times. The V call is TRBV9, the J call TRBJ1-2, with 7 bases that match TRBD1. V was clipped by 3 bases and J by 2 bases; unmatched bases: 1. CDR1 is SGDLS and CDR2 is YYNGEE in the germline V gene. CDR3 length: 13 amino acids. CDR3 coding DNA: TGTGCCAGCAGCGGGGACAGCAACTATGGCTACACCTTC. It codes for CASSGDSNYGYTF.

The rearrangement uses TRBV20-1 and TRBJ1-2; D possibly corresponds to TRBD1 (5 bases). CDR1 and CDR2 from the germline V gene are DFQATT and SNEGSKA (reference sequence). V shed 2 bases and J shed 5 bases, with 18 bases lying between them. The CDR3 contains 15 residues. This CDR3 is CSARLTARGDYGYTF. As DNA, the CDR3 is TGCAGTGCTAGATTGACAGCGCGGGGGGATTATGGCTACACCTTC.

The chain recombines TRBV29-1 with TRBJ1-2, with 10 bases identical to TRBD1. CDR1 and CDR2 (germline): SQVTM, ANQGSEA. The CDR3 totals 14 residues. V lost 6 bases to trimming and J lost 0 bases; unmatched junction nucleotides: 4. The CDR3 region is CSVGQGTSNYGYTF. CDR3 DNA: TGCAGCGTGGGACAGGGGACGTCTAACTATGGCTACACCTTC.